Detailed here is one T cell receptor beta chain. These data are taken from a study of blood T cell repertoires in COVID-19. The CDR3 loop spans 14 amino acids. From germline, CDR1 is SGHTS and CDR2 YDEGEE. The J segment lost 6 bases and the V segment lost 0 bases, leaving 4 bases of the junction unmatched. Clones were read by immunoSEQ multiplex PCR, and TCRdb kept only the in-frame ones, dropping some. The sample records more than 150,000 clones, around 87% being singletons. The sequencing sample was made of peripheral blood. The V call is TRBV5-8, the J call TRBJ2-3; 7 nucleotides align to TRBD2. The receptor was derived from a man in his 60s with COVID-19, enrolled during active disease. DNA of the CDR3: TGTGCCAGCAGCTTGGCCGGGGGAGGGGATACGCAGTATTTT. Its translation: CASSLAGGGDTQYF.